These 13 T cell receptor beta chains share one sample of origin, sequenced in a study of cytomegalovirus exposure and HLA in healthy donors (dated by TCRdb to between 2016 and 2019). Receptors were amplified or captured by the immunoSEQ multiplex PCR assay. For the multiplex PCR, a mixture combining 60 forward primers for TCR Vbeta segments and 13 reverse primers for TCR Jbeta segments was used. TCRdb's version of the immuneACCESS table is confined to in-frame rearrangements and falls short of the full clone set. An unresolved V gene accounts for under half of the shortfall where checked; the remainder is of unknown origin. The sample table records 90,000 to 130,000 clones; 55% to 70% of these occur just once. Roughly 2.4% of the sample goes to the ten largest clones. The sequencing sample was made of PBMCs. The receptors shown here come from a woman in her twenties or thirties in good health and CMV-seronegative.

The V call is TRBV7-8, the J call TRBJ2-2; D possibly corresponds to TRBD1 (5 bases). V lost 2 bases and J lost 1, with 11 bases in between. The CDR3 is 16 amino acids. Germline V lookup: CDR1 SGHVS, CDR2 FQNEAQ. Here the CDR3 DNA reads TGTGCCAGCAGCTTACAGGGTTTATGGAACACCGGGGAGCTGTTTTTT. Encoded protein: CASSLQGLWNTGELFF.

V usage is TRBV9 and J usage is TRBJ2-2; D unclear. Germline V gene data show CDR1 as SGDLS and CDR2 as YYNGEE. Trimming left V 9 bases short and J 1 base short, with 13 bases between. CDR3 length: 14 residues. The CDR3 DNA reads as TGTGCCACCGAGTCAGGATTGAACACCGGGGAGCTGTTTTTT. This translates into CATESGLNTGELFF.

This CDR3 is CASSLEGVQGGYTF. CDR3 bases: TGTGCCAGCAGCTTAGAAGGGGTGCAGGGTGGCTACACCTTC. The V and J genes are TRBV7-9 and TRBJ1-2; tentative D call: TRBD1 (5 bases). Germline V gives CDR1 SEHNR, CDR2 FQNEAQ (reference sequence). The CDR3 spans 14 residues. V was shortened by 1 base and J by 7 bases, with 13 bases between the two germline ends.

This sequence joins TRBV25-1 and TRBJ2-5; D remains ambiguous. Trimming cost V 4 bases and J 4 bases, with 13 bases left between them. There are 14 residues in the CDR3. The V gene's germline CDR1 is MGHDK and CDR2 SYGVNS. Here the CDR3 reads CASSASPRPETQYF. The CDR3 nucleotides read TGTGCCAGCAGTGCCTCCCCCAGGCCAGAGACCCAGTACTTC.

This clone was recorded once. The CDR3 bases are TGTGCCAGTACCCAGGGGGCCTCAAATAATTCACCCCTCCACTTT. Amino acids: CASTQGASNNSPLHF. V usage is TRBV19 and J usage is TRBJ1-6; 8 bases fit TRBD1. This CDR3 spans 15 amino acids. Germline V gene sequence: CDR1 LNHDA, CDR2 SQIVND (reference sequence). The V segment lost 7 bases and the J segment 5 bases; nucleotides outside the gene matches: 7.

This chain connects TRBV4-1 to TRBJ2-1; 9 bases are a match to TRBD2. Germline lookup yields CDR1 MGHRA and CDR2 YSYEKL. The CDR3 runs 16 residues. After removal of 1 base from V and 4 bases from J, the junction contained 5 bases not matched to a gene. CDR3 loop: CASSQATSGVYNEQFF. CDR3 in DNA: TGCGCCAGCAGCCAAGCGACTAGCGGTGTTTACAATGAGCAGTTCTTC.

The genes are TRBV5-1 and TRBJ2-7, with 10 bases that match TRBD1. CDR1 and CDR2 (germline): SGHRS, YFSETQ. V lost 4 bases and J lost 2; bases outside the gene matches: 3. There are 14 residues in the CDR3. The CDR3 DNA sequence: TGCGCCAGCAGCAAGGACAGGGGGACCTACGAGCAGTACTTC. Its translation is CASSKDRGTYEQYF.

This clone has only one observation. The genes are TRBV11-2 and TRBJ1-2; D gene unclear. With 3 bases removed from V and 2 bases from J, the gap between germline ends came to 10 bases. The germline CDR1 and CDR2 sequences are SGHAT and FQNNGV. The CDR3 covers 14 residues. Written as DNA, the CDR3 is TGTGCCAGCAGCTTTGGCACAGACAACTATGGCTACACCTTC. It codes for CASSFGTDNYGYTF.

The V gene is TRBV7-3, the J gene TRBJ2-1; D may be TRBD2 (6 bases). Trimming pared 5 bases from V and 8 bases from J, leaving 16 bases between. This CDR3 contains 14 residues. The germline CDR1 and CDR2 sequences are SGHTA and FQGTGA. CDR3 nucleotides: TGTGCCAGCAGCCAAACGGGACTGATCGATGAGCAGTTCTTC. As protein: CASSQTGLIDEQFF.

This chain links TRBV7-8 with TRBJ2-7; no clear D gene. Germline CDR1 is SGHVS and CDR2 is FQNEAQ. The CDR3 totals 16 residues. Trimming took off 1 base at V and 5 bases at J, with 18 bases between the two ends. The CDR3 here is CASSLGPLLNPDEQYF. In DNA, the CDR3 is TGTGCCAGCAGCTTAGGCCCTCTCTTAAACCCGGACGAGCAGTACTTC.

Only a few counts were recorded for this clone. The J gene is TRBJ1-5, the V gene TRBV28; D is unclear. CDR1 and CDR2 from the germline V gene are MDHEN and SYDVKM. This CDR3 has 15 amino acids. The V and J ends lost 7 bases and 4 bases respectively, with 17 bases between them. The CDR3 region has the DNA TGTGCCAGCATTCCCCCGGGGTCGGGAAATCAGCCCCAGCATTTT. The encoded protein is CASIPPGSGNQPQHF.

A note on this clone: A junction end diverges from the germline sequence, so it may reflect a read error. J is TRBJ1-4 and V is TRBV4-1; the D gene is possibly TRBD1 (5 bases). This CDR3 has 16 residues. Germline assignment: CDR1 MGHRA and CDR2 YSYEKL. The CDR3 bases are TGCGCCAGCAGCCAGCCATTCGTAGGGACTAATGAAAACCTGTTTTTT. Its translation: CASSQPFVGTNENLFF.

J is TRBJ2-2 and V is TRBV6-5; D perhaps matches TRBD2 (6 bases). The V end was cut by 2 bases, the J end by 4 bases, with 11 bases between. Germline V lookup: CDR1 MNHEY, CDR2 SVGAGI. The CDR3 totals 15 residues. CDR3 region: CASSYGTYSTGELFF. For the CDR3, the DNA is TGTGCCAGCAGTTACGGGACTTATTCCACCGGGGAGCTGTTTTTT.